This T cell receptor beta chain was sequenced for a study of T cell repertoires in cytomegalovirus infection. The V gene lost 4 bases and the J gene lost 1 base, with 11 bases spanning the gap. The length of the CDR3 is 15 residues. Regarding this clonotype: Its antigen is undetermined.

Study-level points and caveats: Accumulated public TCR beta family frequency recognized individuals carrying CMV together with the relevant HLA.

MiXCR, applied by TCRdb to the reads, yields one record per CDR3 protein. The table shows approximately 910,000 distinct CDR3 sequences, with around 31% occurring only once. The TCR comes from a human donor in good health (CMV status not recorded). Some clones in this sample may be carry-over from other donors' samples. The chain couples TRBV23-1 to TRBJ1-5; D ambiguous. TRBV23-1 is assigned to the ORF class and has an uncertain function. This sample comprised cultured CD8+ T cells from PBMCs, obtained from culture after CMV antigen stimulation. The CDR3 coding sequence is TGCGCCAGCAGTCTTAAAAGAGGGAGCAATCAGCCCCAGCATTTT. Translation gives CASSLKRGSNQPQHF.